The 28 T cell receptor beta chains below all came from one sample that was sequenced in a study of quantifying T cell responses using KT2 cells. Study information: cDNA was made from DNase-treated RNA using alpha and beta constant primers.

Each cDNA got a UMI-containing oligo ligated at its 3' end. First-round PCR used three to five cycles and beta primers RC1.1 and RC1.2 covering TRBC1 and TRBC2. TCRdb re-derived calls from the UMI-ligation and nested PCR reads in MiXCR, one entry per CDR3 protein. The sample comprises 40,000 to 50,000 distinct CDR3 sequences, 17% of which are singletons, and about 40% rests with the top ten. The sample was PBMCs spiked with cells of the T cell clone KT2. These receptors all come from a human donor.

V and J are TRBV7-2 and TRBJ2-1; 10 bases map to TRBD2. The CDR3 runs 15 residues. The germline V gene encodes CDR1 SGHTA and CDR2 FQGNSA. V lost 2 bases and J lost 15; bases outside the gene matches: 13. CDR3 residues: CASSLIAGGPRGWFF. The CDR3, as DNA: TGTGCCAGCAGCTTAATAGCGGGGGGACCCCGGGGTTGGTTCTTC. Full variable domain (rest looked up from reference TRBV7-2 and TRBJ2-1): GAGVSQSPSNKVTEKGKDVELRCDPISGHTALYWYRQSLGQGLEFLIYFQGNSAPDKSGLPSDRFSAERTGGSVSTLTIQRTQQEDSAVYLCASSLIAGGPRGWFFGPGTRLTVL.

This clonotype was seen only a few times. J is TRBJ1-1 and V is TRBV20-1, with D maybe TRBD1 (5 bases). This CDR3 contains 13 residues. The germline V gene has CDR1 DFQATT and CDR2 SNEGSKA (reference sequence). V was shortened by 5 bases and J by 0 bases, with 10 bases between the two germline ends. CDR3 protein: CSAERGVNTEAFF. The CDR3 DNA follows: TGCAGTGCTGAGAGGGGCGTGAACACTGAAGCTTTCTTT.

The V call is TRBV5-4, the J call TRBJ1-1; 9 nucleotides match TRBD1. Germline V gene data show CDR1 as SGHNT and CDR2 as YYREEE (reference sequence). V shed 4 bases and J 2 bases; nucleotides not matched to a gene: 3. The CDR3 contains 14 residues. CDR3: CASSRGQGNTEAFF. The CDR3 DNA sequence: TGTGCCAGCAGCAGGGGACAGGGAAACACTGAAGCTTTCTTT.

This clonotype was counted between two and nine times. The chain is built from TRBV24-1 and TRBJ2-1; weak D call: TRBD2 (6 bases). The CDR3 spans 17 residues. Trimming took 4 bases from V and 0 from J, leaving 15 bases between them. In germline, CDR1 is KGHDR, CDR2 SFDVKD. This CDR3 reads CATSERLAKPSYNEQFF. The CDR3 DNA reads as TGTGCCACCAGTGAGCGTCTAGCGAAACCCTCCTACAATGAGCAGTTCTTC.

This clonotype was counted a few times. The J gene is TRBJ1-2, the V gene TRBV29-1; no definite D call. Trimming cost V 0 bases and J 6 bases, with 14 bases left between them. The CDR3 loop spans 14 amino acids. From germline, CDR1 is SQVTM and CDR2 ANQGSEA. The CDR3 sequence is CSVEDARAADGYTF. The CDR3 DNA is TGCAGCGTTGAAGATGCGAGGGCAGCCGATGGCTACACCTTC.

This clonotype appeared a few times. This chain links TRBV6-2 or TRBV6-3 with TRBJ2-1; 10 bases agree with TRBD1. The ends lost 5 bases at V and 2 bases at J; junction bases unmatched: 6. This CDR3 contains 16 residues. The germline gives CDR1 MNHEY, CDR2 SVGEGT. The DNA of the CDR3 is TGTGCCAGCAGTAAAACCGGGACAGGGGCCTACAATGAGCAGTTCTTC. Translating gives CASSKTGTGAYNEQFF.

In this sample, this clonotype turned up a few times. Here the CDR3 reads CASSYGGGSNEQFF. CDR3 sequence (DNA): TGTGCCAGCAGTTACGGCGGGGGGAGCAATGAGCAGTTCTTC. The chain joins TRBV6-2 or TRBV6-3 to TRBJ2-1; 8 bases are a match to TRBD2. This CDR3 comprises 14 residues. Trimming took 2 bases from V and 6 from J; bases not matched to a gene: 3. In germline, CDR1 is MNHEY, CDR2 SVGEGT.

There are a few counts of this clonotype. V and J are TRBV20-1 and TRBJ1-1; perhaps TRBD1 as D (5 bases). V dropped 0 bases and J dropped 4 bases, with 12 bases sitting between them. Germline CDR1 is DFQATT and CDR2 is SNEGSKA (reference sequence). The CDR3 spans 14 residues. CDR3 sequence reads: CSARDSAGSTEAFF. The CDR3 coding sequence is TGCAGTGCTAGAGATTCGGCAGGGTCCACTGAAGCTTTCTTT.

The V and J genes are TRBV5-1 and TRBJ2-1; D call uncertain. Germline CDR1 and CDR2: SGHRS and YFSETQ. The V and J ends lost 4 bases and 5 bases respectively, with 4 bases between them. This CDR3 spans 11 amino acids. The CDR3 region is CASSENNEQFF. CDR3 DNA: TGCGCCAGCAGCGAGAACAATGAGCAGTTCTTC.

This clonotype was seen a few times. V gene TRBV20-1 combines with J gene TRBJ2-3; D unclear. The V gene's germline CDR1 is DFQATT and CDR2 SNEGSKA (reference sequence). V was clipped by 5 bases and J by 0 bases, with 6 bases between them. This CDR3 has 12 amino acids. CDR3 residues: CSAFKSTDTQYF. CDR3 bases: TGCAGTGCTTTCAAGAGCACAGATACGCAGTATTTT.

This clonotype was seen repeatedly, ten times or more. This CDR3 reads CSASGTSPSYNEQFF. In nucleotides, the CDR3 is TGCAGCGCTTCCGGGACTAGTCCCTCCTACAATGAGCAGTTCTTC. V usage is TRBV29-1 and J usage is TRBJ2-1; TRBD2 agrees at 8 bases. Trimming at V came to 7 bases and at J to 0 bases, leaving 8 bases not matched to a gene. Germline CDR1 reads SQVTM; CDR2 reads ANQGSEA. The CDR3 is 15 amino acids.

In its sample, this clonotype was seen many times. CDR3 region: CASRSYSGNEQFF. The CDR3 DNA follows: TGTGCCAGCAGATCGTATAGTGGGAATGAGCAGTTCTTC. The chain carries TRBV2 and TRBJ2-1, with D uncertain. V gave up 6 bases and J gave up 7 bases, with 13 bases separating them. CDR3 length equals 13 residues. Per the germline V gene, CDR1 is SNHLY and CDR2 is FYNNEI.

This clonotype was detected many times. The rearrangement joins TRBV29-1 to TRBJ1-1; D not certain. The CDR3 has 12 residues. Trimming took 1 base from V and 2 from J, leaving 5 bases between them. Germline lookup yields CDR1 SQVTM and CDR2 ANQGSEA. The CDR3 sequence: CSVEGGNTEAFF. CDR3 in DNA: TGCAGCGTTGAAGGTGGAAACACTGAAGCTTTCTTT.

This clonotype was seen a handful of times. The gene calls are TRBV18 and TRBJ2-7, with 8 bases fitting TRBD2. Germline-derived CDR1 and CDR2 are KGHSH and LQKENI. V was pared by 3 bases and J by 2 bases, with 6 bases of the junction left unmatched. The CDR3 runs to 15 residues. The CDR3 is CASSPGLAGTYEQYF. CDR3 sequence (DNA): TGTGCCAGCTCACCGGGCCTAGCGGGCACCTACGAGCAGTACTTC.

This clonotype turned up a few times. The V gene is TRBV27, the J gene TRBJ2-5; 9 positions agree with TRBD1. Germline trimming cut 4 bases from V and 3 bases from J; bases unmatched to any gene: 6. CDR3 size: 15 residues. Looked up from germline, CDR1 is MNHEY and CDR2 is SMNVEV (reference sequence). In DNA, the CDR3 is TGTGCCAGCAGTTCCCCGGGACAGGGCAAAGAGACCCAGTACTTC. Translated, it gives CASSSPGQGKETQYF.

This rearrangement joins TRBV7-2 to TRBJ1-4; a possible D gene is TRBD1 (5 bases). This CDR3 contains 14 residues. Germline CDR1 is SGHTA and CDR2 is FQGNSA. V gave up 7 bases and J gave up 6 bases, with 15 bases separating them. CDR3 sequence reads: CASTQKGWDEKLFF. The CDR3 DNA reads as TGTGCCAGCACCCAAAAGGGGTGGGATGAAAAACTGTTTTTT.

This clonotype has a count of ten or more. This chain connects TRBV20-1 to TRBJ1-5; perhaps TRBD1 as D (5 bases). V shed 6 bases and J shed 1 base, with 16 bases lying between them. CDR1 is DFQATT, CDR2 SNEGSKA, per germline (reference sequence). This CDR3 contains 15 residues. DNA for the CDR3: TGCAGTGCAATAAAAACGTGGGGGAGCAATCAGCCCCAGCATTTT. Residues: CSAIKTWGSNQPQHF.

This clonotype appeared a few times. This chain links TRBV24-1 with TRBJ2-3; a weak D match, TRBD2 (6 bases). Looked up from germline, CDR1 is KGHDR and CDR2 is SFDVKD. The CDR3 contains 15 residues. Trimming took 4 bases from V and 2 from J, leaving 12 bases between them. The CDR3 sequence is CATSEGGATTDTQYF. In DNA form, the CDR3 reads TGTGCCACCAGTGAGGGAGGAGCCACCACAGATACGCAGTATTTT.

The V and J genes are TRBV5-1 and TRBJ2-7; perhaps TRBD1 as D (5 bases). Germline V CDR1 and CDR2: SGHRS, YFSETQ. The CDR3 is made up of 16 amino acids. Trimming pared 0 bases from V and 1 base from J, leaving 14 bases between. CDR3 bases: TGCGCCAGCAGCTTGGAGGGTTGGACAAGTTCCTACGAGCAGTACTTC. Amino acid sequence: CASSLEGWTSSYEQYF.

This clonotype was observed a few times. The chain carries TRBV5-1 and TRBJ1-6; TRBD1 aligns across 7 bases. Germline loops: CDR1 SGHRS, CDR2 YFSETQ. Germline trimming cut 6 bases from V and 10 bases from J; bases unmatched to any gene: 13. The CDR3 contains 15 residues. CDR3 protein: CASKESQGVRSPLHF. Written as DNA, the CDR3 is TGCGCCAGCAAGGAATCGCAGGGGGTCCGCTCACCCCTCCACTTT.

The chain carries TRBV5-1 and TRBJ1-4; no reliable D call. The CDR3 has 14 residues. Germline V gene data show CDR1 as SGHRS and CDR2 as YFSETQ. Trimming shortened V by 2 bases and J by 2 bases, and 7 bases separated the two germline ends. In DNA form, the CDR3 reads TGCGCCAGCAGCTTAGAGTCCACTAATGAAAAACTGTTTTTT. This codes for CASSLESTNEKLFF. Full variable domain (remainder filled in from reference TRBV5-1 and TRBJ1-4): KAGVTQTPRYLIKTRGQQVTLSCSPISGHRSVSWYQQTPGQGLQFLFEYFSETQRNKGNFPGRFSGRQFSNSRSEMNVSTLELGDSALYLCASSLESTNEKLFFGSGTQLSVL.

In DNA, the CDR3 is TGTGCCAGCTCACCACCGGACAACACTGAAGCTTTCTTT. Its translation is CASSPPDNTEAFF. This chain uses TRBV18 with TRBJ1-1; D not resolved. The CDR3 has 13 amino acids. Trimming left V 0 bases short and J 2 bases short, with 4 bases between. Germline V lookup: CDR1 KGHSH, CDR2 LQKENI.

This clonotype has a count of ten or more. The CDR3 DNA follows: TGTGCCAGCAAGACGGCAGGGGGCACGAACACCGGGGAGCTGTTTTTT. Amino acid sequence: CASKTAGGTNTGELFF. J is TRBJ2-2 and V is TRBV7-2, with TRBD1 matching 8 bases. The CDR3 is 16 amino acids. V trimming: 7 bases; J trimming: 0 bases; junction bases outside the gene matches: 7. Germline CDR1 is SGHTA and CDR2 is FQGNSA.

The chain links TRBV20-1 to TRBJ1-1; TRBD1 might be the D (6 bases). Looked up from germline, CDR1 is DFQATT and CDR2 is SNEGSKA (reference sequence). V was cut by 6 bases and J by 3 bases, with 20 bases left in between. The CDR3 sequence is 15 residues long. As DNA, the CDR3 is TGCAGTGCCTCACCCCTGACAGGAGGGGACACTGAAGCTTTCTTT. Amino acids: CSASPLTGGDTEAFF.

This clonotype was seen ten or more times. CDR3: CASSWVAGGEETQYF. Here the CDR3 DNA reads TGCGCCAGCAGTTGGGTAGCGGGGGGGGAAGAGACCCAGTACTTC. The chain employs TRBV5-1 and TRBJ2-5; TRBD2 agrees at 11 bases. The germline gives CDR1 SGHRS, CDR2 YFSETQ. The CDR3 is 15 residues long. J was trimmed by 3 bases and V by 5 bases; bases with no gene match: 6.

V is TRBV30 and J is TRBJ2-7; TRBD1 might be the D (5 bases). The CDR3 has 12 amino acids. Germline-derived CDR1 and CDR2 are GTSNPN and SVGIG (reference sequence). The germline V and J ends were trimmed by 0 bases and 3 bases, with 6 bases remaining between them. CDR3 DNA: TGTGCCTGGAGTGTCGACAGCTACGAGCAGTACTTC. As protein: CAWSVDSYEQYF.

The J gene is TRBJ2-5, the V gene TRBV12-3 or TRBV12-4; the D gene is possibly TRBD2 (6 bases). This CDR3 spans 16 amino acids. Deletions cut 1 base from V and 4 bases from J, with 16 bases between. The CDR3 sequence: CASSLGPSRGGETQYF. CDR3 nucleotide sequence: TGTGCCAGCAGTTTAGGCCCCTCACGGGGAGGAGAGACCCAGTACTTC.

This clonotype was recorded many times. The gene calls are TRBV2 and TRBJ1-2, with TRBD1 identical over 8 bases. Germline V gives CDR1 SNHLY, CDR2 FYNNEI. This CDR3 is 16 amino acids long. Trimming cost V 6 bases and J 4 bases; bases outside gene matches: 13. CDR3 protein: CASRGRGTGVLYGYTF. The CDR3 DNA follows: TGTGCCAGCAGAGGGCGAGGGACAGGTGTTCTCTATGGCTACACCTTC.